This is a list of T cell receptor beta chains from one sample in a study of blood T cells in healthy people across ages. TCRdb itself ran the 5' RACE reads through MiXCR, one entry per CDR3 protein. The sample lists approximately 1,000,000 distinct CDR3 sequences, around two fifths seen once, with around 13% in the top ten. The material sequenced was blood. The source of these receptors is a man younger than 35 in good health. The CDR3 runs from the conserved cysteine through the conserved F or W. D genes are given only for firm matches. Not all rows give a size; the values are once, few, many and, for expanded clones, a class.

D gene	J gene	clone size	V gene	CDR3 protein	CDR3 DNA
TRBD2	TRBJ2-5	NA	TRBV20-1	CSALANSPGTSAVFQETQYF	TGCAGTGCTCTTGCCAATTCCCCCGGGACTAGCGCCGTCTTCCAAGAGACCCAGTACTTC
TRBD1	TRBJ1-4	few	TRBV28	CASSSQTGVNEKLFF	TGTGCCAGCAGTTCCCAGACAGGGGTGAATGAAAAACTGTTTTTT
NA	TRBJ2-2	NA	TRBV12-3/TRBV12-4	CASTVYAGELFF	TGTGCCAGCACTGTCTATGCCGGGGAGCTGTTTTTT
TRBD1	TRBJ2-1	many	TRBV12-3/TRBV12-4	CASSPRQGNEQFF	TGTGCCAGCAGTCCACGACAGGGGAATGAGCAGTTCTTC
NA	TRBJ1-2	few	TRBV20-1	CSARDVGQPTF	TGCAGTGCTAGAGATGTAGGACAGCCCACCTTC
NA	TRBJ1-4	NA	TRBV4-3	CASSQEGSGNEKLFF	TGCGCCAGCAGCCAAGAGGGCTCGGGAAATGAAAAACTGTTTTTT
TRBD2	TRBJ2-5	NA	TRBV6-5	CASSTGTSVQTQYF	TGTGCCAGCAGCACCGGGACTAGCGTGCAGACCCAGTACTTC
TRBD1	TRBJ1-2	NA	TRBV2	CASKDRDRGGYTF	TGTGCCAGCAAGGACCGGGACAGGGGTGGCTACACCTTC
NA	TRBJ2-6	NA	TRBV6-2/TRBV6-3	CASTKGGGANVLTF	TGTGCCAGCACGAAAGGTGGGGGGGCCAACGTCCTGACTTTC
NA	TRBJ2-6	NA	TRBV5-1	CASGELDSGANVLTF	TGCGCCAGCGGGGAACTTGATTCTGGGGCCAACGTCCTGACTTTC
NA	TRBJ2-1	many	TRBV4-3	CASSQDLRVGNEQFF	TGCGCCAGCAGCCAAGATCTTCGGGTCGGGAATGAGCAGTTCTTC
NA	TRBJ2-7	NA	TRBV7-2	CASSLFRRDEQYF	TGTGCCAGCAGCTTATTTCGGCGCGACGAGCAGTACTTC
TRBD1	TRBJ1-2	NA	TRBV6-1	CASSEAERTGVFNYGYTF	TGTGCCAGCAGTGAAGCCGAGCGGACAGGGGTTTTTAACTATGGCTACACCTTC